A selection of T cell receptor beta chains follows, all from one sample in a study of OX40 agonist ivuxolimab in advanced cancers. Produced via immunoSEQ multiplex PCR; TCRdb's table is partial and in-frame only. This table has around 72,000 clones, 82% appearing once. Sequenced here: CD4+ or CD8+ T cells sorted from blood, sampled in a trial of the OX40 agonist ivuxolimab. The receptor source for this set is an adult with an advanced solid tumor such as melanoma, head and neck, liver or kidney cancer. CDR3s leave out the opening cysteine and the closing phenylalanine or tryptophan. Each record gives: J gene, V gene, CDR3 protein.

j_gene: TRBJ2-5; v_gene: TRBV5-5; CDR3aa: ASSLAGLKTQY
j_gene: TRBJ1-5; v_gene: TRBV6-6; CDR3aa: ASSFGAGGFEPQH
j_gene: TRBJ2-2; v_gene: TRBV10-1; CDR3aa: ASTSGGTGELF
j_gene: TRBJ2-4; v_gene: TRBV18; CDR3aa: ASSPPDQAGGAKNIQY
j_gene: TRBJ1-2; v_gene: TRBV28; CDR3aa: ASSPGGTGEKGYT
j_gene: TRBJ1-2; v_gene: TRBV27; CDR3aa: ASSFNSANYGYT
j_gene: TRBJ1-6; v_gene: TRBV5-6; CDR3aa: ASSSRDSPNSPLH
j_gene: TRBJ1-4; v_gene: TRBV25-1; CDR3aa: ASTETGRPNEKLF
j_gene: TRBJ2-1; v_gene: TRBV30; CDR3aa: AWSVRRESEQF
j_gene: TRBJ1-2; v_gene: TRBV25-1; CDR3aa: ASSEYIGGGGYT
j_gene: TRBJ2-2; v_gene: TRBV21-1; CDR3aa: ASSSEDTPNTGELF
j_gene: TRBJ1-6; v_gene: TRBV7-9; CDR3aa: ASSPGGVSPLH
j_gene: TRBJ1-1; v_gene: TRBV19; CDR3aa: ASSMGRGSTEAF
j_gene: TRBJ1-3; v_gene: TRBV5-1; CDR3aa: ASSLTDRFSGNTIY
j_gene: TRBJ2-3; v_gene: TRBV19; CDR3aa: ASSNPWHTDTQY
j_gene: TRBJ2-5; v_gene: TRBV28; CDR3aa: ASSPPGQGKRETQY
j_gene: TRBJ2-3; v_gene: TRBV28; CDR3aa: ASSLPLGDTQY
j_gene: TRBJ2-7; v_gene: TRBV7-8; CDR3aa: ASSPRWTGWTYEQY
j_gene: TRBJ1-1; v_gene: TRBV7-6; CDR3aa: ASSREVAAF
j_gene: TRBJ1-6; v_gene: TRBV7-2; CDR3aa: ASSPGTGYNSPLH
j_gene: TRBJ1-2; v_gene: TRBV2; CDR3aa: ASIGPGGGYT
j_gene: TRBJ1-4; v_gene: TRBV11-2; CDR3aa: ASRPWGSPNEKLF
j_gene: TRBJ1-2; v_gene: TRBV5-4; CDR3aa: ASSLVSSGGFYGYT
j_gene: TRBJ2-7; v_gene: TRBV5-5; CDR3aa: ASSLGATVNYEQY
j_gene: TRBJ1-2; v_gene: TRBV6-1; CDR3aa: ASSQDIGYT
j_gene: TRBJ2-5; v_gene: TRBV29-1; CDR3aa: SVPGAPIQETQY
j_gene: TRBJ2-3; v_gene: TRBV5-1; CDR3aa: ASSLGRGTDTQY
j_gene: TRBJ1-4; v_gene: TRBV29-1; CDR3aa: SVKGTANEKLF
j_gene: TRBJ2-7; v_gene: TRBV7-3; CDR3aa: ASPSSGNRGYEQY
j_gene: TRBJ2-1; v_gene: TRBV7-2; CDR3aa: ASSFDGRAHNEQF
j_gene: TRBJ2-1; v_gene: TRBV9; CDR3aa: ASSEGLAGGHSYNEQF
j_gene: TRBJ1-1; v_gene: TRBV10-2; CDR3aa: ASSGGTLGIVTEAF
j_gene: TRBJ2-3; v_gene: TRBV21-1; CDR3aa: ASERGQADTQY
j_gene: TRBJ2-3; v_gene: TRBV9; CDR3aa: ASSVVLAGVPQY
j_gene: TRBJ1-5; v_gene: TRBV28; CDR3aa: ASSPSSAQGRSNQPQH
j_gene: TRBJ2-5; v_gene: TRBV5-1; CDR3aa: ASSSTGAILQETQY
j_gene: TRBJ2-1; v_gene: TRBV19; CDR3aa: ASSTLVYNEQF
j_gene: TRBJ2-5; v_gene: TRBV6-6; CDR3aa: ASSYWGAETQY
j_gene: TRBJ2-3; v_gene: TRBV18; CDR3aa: ASSIRETSTDTQY
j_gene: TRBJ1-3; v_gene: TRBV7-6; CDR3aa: ASSLEGTGRGGNTIY
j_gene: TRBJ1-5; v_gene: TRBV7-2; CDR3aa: ASSLQGTGNQPQH
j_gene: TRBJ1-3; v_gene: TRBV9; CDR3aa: ASSVGNSYSGNTIY
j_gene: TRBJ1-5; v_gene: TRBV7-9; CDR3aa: ASSTTGATDQPQH
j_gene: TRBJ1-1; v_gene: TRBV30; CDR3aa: AWSPGVTEAF
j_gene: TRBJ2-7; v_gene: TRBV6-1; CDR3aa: ASSVGRGEQY
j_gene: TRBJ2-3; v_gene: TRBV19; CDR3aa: ASSAERLGTQY
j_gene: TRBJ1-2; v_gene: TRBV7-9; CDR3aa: ASSRFYGYT
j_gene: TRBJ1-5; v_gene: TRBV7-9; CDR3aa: ASSPLNRVQPQH
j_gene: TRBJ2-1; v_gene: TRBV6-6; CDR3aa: ASSYSTYNEQF
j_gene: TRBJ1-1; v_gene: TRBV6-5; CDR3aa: ASSYELSGYREAF
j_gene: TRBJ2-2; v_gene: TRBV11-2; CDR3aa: ASSLGIGELF
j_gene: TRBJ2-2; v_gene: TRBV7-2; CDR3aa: ASSLGGMQGRRGELF
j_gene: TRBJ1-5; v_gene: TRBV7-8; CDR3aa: ASSFSWSNQPQH